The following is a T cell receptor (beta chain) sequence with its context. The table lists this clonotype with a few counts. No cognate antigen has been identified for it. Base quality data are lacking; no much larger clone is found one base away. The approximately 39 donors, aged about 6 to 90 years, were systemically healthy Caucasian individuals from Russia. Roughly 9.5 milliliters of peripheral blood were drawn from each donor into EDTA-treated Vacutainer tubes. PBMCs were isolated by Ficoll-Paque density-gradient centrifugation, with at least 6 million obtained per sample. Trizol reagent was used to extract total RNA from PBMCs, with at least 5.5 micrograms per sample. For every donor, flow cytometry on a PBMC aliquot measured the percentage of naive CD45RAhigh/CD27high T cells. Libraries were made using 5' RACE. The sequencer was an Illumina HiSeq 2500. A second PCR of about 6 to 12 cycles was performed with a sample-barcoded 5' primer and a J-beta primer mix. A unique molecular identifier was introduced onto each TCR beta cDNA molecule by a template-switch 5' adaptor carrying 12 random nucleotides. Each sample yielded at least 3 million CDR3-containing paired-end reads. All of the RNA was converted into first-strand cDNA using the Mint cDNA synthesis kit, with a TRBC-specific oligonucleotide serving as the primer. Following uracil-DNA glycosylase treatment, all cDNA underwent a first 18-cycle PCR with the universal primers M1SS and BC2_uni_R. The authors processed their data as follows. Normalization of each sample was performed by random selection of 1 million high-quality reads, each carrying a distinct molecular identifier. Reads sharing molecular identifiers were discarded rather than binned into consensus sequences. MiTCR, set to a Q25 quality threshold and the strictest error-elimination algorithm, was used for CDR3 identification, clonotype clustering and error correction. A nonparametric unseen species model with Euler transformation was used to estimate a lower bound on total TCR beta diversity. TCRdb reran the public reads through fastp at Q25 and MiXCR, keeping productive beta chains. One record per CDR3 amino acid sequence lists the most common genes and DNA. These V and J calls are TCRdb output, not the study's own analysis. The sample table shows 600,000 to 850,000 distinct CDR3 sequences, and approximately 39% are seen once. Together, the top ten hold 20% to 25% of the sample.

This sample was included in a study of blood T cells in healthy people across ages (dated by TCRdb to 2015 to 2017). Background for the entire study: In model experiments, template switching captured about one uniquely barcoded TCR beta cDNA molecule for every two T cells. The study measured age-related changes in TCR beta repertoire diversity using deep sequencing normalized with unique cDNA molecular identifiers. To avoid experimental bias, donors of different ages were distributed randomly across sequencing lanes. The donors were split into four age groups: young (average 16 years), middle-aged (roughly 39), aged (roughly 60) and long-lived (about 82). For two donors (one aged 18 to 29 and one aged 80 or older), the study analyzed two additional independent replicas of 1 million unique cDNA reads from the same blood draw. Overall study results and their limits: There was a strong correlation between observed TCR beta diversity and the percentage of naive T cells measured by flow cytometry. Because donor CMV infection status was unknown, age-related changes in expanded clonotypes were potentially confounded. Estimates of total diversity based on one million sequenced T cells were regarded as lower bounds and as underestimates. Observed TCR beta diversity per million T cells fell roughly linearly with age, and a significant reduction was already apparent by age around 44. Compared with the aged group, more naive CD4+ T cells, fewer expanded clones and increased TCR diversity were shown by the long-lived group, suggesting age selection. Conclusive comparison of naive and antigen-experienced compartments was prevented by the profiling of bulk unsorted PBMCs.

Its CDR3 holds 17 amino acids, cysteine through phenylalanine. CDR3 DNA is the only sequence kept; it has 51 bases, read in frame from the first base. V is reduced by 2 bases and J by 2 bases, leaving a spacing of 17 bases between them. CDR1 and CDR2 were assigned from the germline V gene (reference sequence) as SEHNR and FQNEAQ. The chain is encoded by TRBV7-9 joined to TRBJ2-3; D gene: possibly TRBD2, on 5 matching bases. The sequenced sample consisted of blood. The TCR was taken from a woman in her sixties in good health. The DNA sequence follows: TGTGCCAGCAGCTTATTCCCCCAGCGGAACCACACAGATACGCAGTATTTT. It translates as CASSLFPQRNHTDTQYF.